This T cell receptor beta chain was profiled in a study of neurological immune-mediated disorders. V lost 8 bases, J lost 0 bases, and 15 bases lay in between. Looked up from germline, CDR1 is LGHDT and CDR2 is YNNKEL (reference sequence). This CDR3 contains 15 residues. 5'RACE generated cDNA with 10-nucleotide random UMIs. TCRdb used MiXCR to reprocess the 5' RACE reads, holding one entry per CDR3 protein. Among some 60,000 distinct CDR3 sequences, about 10% were seen once, and the ten largest hold under 15%. The time point was: longitudinal time-point 2. Unsorted libraries were generated from 2 million PBMCs held at -80 degrees C. This clonotype showed up many times.

The sequenced sample consisted of PBMCs. The chain recombines TRBV3-1 with TRBJ2-3; D is ambiguous. This clonotype originated in a man under 40 in good health. As DNA, the CDR3 is TGTGCCAGCCGGCACAGAGGATCTAGCACAGATACGCAGTATTTT. Translated: CASRHRGSSTDTQYF.